This passage covers 31 T cell receptor beta chains from one sample sequenced in a study of T cell responses to AZD1222 COVID-19 vaccine. Some clones are missing from TCRdb's copy, which holds only in-frame ones; the method was immunoSEQ multiplex PCR. The sample lists 90,000 to 130,000 clones; 80% to 95% were seen once. Source: peripheral blood, taken on day 0 of AZD1222 vaccination. The receptors were gathered from an adult in good health.

CDR3 sequence: CASSQVSSYGYTF. Written as DNA, the CDR3 is TGTGCCAGCAGCCAAGTATCGTCCTATGGCTACACCTTC. The chain has TRBV3-1 (or the pseudogene TRBV3-2) and TRBJ1-2; D gene ambiguous. V lost 1 base to trimming and J lost 4 bases, with 7 bases between them. There are 13 residues in the CDR3. Germline CDR1 and CDR2: LGHDT and YNNKEL (reference sequence).

The rearrangement links TRBV7-9 to TRBJ1-3, with D unclear. V was pared by 5 bases and J by 0 bases, with 17 bases between. This CDR3 contains 17 residues. Germline CDR1 reads SEHNR; CDR2 reads FQNEAQ (reference sequence). The CDR3 is CASSRRDSSFSGNTIYF. CDR3 sequence (DNA): TGTGCCAGCAGCCGAAGGGATAGCAGTTTCTCTGGAAACACCATATATTTT.

This clone was counted between two and nine times. This chain uses TRBV20-1 with TRBJ2-7; 12 bases map to TRBD2. Germline CDR1 DFQATT, CDR2 SNEGSKA (reference sequence). This CDR3 has 15 residues. V trimming: 6 bases; J trimming: 6 bases; junction bases outside the gene matches: 12. The CDR3 DNA is TGCAGTGCGAGTATCAGGACTAGCGGGGACGCCGAGCAGTACTTC. This sequence encodes CSASIRTSGDAEQYF.

This chain connects TRBV5-1 to TRBJ2-1, with 10 nucleotides matching TRBD2. Trimming removed 0 bases from V and 1 base from J; junction bases left unmatched: 13. This CDR3 spans 20 amino acids. Germline-derived CDR1 and CDR2 are SGHRS and YFSETQ. Here the CDR3 reads CASSLVSLAGDTSSYNEQFF. Written as DNA, the CDR3 is TGCGCCAGCAGCTTGGTGTCGCTAGCGGGGGATACGTCTTCCTACAATGAGCAGTTCTTC.

A single count supports this clone. V and J are TRBV19 and TRBJ1-5; TRBD1 is a possible D gene (5 bases). The CDR3 totals 13 residues. Germline V lookup: CDR1 LNHDA, CDR2 SQIVND (reference sequence). With 10 bases removed from V and 4 bases from J, the gap between germline ends came to 14 bases. The CDR3 reads CATSWDGNQPQHF. CDR3 nucleotide sequence: TGTGCCACCAGTTGGGACGGAAATCAGCCCCAGCATTTT.

A single count supports this clone. The J gene is TRBJ1-1, the V gene TRBV27, with TRBD1 as a possible D gene (5 bases). The germline V and J ends were trimmed by 5 bases and 4 bases, with 14 bases remaining between them. This CDR3 contains 14 residues. Germline CDR1 is MNHEY and CDR2 is SMNVEV (reference sequence). This CDR3 reads CASSPRSGSTEAFF. For the CDR3, the DNA is TGTGCCAGCAGTCCCCGGTCAGGGAGCACTGAAGCTTTCTTT.

The rearrangement uses TRBV6-5 and TRBJ1-2; 8 nucleotides line up with TRBD1. Germline V gives CDR1 MNHEY, CDR2 SVGAGI. V lost 2 bases, J lost 8 bases, and 7 bases stayed unmatched. The CDR3 totals 14 residues. CDR3 DNA: TGTGCCAGCAGTTACACTACAGGGGGAGGAGGCTACACCTTC. Residues: CASSYTTGGGGYTF.

The chain uses TRBV6-4 and TRBJ1-2; TRBD1 matches 11 bases. The trim removed 6 bases at V and 2 bases at J, leaving 5 bases unmatched. Germline CDR1 MRHNA, CDR2 SNTAGT. The CDR3 length is 15 residues. The CDR3 DNA is TGTGCCAGCAGCTTGGGGACAGGGGGGAACTATGGCTACACCTTC. It encodes CASSLGTGGNYGYTF.

The chain is built from TRBV4-2 and TRBJ2-1; 12 bases agree with TRBD2. Germline CDR1 is LGHNA and CDR2 is YNFKEQ. The CDR3 extends over 15 amino acids. J lost 9 bases, V lost 1 base, and 4 bases had no gene match. The CDR3 loop reads CASSQVTSGGPEQFF. The CDR3 nucleotides read TGTGCCAGCAGCCAAGTGACTAGCGGGGGACCTGAGCAGTTCTTC.

The chain has TRBV6-7 and TRBJ2-7, with 10 bases that match TRBD1. Being an ORF, TRBV6-7 has a function that is uncertain. CDR3 size: 13 residues. V was clipped by 6 bases and J by 6 bases; unmatched bases: 5. In DNA, the CDR3 is TGTGCCAGCAGACTAGGACAGGGGGGCGAGCAGTACTTC. Translation: CASRLGQGGEQYF.

This clone was observed once. V gene TRBV5-1 combines with J gene TRBJ2-1; D may be TRBD2 (6 bases). V lost 4 bases to trimming and J lost 8 bases, with 16 bases between them. The length of the CDR3 is 14 residues. Germline V gives CDR1 SGHRS, CDR2 YFSETQ. This CDR3 reads CASSAGSRGDEQFF. In DNA form, the CDR3 reads TGCGCCAGCAGCGCCGGGAGTAGGGGCGATGAGCAGTTCTTC.

The chain has TRBV7-2 and TRBJ1-4, with a possible D match to TRBD1 (6 bases). Trimming removed 1 base from V and 8 bases from J, with 11 bases in between. The CDR3 loop spans 14 amino acids. Germline V gene data show CDR1 as SGHTA and CDR2 as FQGNSA. The CDR3 sequence: CASSLVRGEEKLFF. In nucleotides, the CDR3 is TGTGCCAGCAGCTTAGTTAGGGGGGAGGAAAAACTGTTTTTT.

CDR3 region: CSVSRGDGNYGYTF. CDR3 bases: TGCAGCGTTAGCAGGGGAGATGGTAACTATGGCTACACCTTC. The rearrangement uses TRBV29-1 and TRBJ1-2, with TRBD1 as a possible D gene (6 bases). CDR3 size: 14 residues. The ends were cut back, 5 bases at V and 1 base at J, with 14 bases in the middle. Germline-derived CDR1 and CDR2 are SQVTM and ANQGSEA.

The chain uses TRBV7-2 and TRBJ1-5; D gene ambiguous. V shed 1 base and J shed 1 base, with 8 bases lying between them. Germline CDR1 SGHTA, CDR2 FQGNSA. This CDR3 comprises 15 residues. The chain's CDR3 is CASSLVSVSNQPQHF. In nucleotides, the CDR3 is TGTGCCAGCAGCTTAGTGTCGGTGAGCAATCAGCCCCAGCATTTT.

The J gene is TRBJ1-4, the V gene TRBV14; no clear D gene. Germline loops: CDR1 SGHDN, CDR2 FVKESK. This CDR3 has 16 residues. The ends were cut back, 0 bases at V and 7 bases at J, with 15 bases in the middle. The CDR3 here is CASSQDFSQAGEKLFF. CDR3 sequence (DNA): TGTGCCAGCAGCCAAGATTTTAGTCAGGCCGGTGAAAAACTGTTTTTT.

The chain employs TRBV7-9 and TRBJ2-1, with D perhaps matching TRBD1 or TRBD2 (6 bases each). The CDR3 is 13 amino acids. Trimming stripped 4 bases from V and 10 bases from J, with 14 bases between. CDR1 is SEHNR, CDR2 FQNEAQ, per germline (reference sequence). For the CDR3, the DNA is TGTGCCAGCAGCTCCCCGGGGGCCAGGGAGCAGTTCTTC. Protein: CASSSPGAREQFF.

The V call is TRBV12-3 or TRBV12-4, the J call TRBJ1-1; 7 bases are a match to TRBD1. CDR3 length: 13 residues. V was pared by 10 bases and J by 1 base, with 6 bases of the junction left unmatched. The CDR3 DNA reads as TGTGCCACTTGGGGACAGCAGAACACTGAAGCTTTCTTT. It encodes CATWGQQNTEAFF.

The chain couples TRBV28 to TRBJ1-2; tentative D call: TRBD1 (6 bases). The V end was cut by 6 bases, the J end by 0 bases, with 11 bases between. Per the germline V gene, CDR1 is MDHEN and CDR2 is SYDVKM. The CDR3 totals 14 residues. DNA of the CDR3: TGTGCCAGCAGGGAACAGGGAGCTAACTATGGCTACACCTTC. Amino acids: CASREQGANYGYTF.

This clone was seen a handful of times. This sequence joins TRBV11-2 and TRBJ2-2; no firm D call. The CDR3 is 15 amino acids. Germline V gene data show CDR1 as SGHAT and CDR2 as FQNNGV. With 1 base removed from V and 6 bases from J, the gap between germline ends came to 12 bases. The CDR3 region has the DNA TGTGCCAGCAGCTTAGGAAAGCTACCGGCCGGGGAGCTGTTTTTT. Protein sequence: CASSLGKLPAGELFF.

V is TRBV5-8 and J is TRBJ1-5; D is unclear. The germline CDR1 and CDR2 sequences are SGHTS and YDEGEE. This CDR3 is built from 15 residues. With 0 bases removed from V and 7 bases from J, the gap between germline ends came to 14 bases. In DNA, the CDR3 is TGTGCCAGCAGCTTGGAAGTAGCGGGGTTCCAGCCCCAGCATTTT. Translated: CASSLEVAGFQPQHF.

The chain recombines TRBV6-1 with TRBJ1-3, with D unclear. Per the germline V gene, CDR1 is MNHNS and CDR2 is SASEGT. The CDR3 length is 15 residues. V lost 0 bases, J lost 2 bases, and 8 bases lay in between. The CDR3 region has the DNA TGTGCCAGCAGTGAAGCGCGTCAAACTGGAAACACCATATATTTT. It yields the protein CASSEARQTGNTIYF.

The chain carries TRBV2 and TRBJ2-2; TRBD1 aligns across 8 bases. The CDR3 has 15 amino acids. Trimming took 2 bases from V and 5 from J; bases not matched to a gene: 4. CDR1 is SNHLY and CDR2 is FYNNEI in the germline V gene. The CDR3, as DNA: TGTGCCAGCAGTGAACGACAGGGGAAGACCGGGGAGCTGTTTTTT. This translates into CASSERQGKTGELFF.

This chain links TRBV2 with TRBJ1-1, with TRBD1 as a possible D gene (5 bases). Trimming stripped 4 bases from V and 1 base from J, with 7 bases between. The CDR3 spans 13 residues. Germline-derived CDR1 and CDR2 are SNHLY and FYNNEI. In DNA, the CDR3 is TGTGCCAGCAGTGGAGACAGGAACACTGAAGCTTTCTTT. This gives the protein CASSGDRNTEAFF.

The chain combines TRBV28 with TRBJ1-2; D call uncertain. The CDR3 has 13 residues. V lost 6 bases and J lost 3, with 11 bases in between. Germline CDR1 reads MDHEN; CDR2 reads SYDVKM. CDR3 sequence (DNA): TGTGCCAGCAGGGAGAGTGGCGACTATGGCTACACCTTC. Encoded protein: CASRESGDYGYTF.

The rearrangement joins TRBV28 to TRBJ2-3, with D tentatively TRBD2 (5 bases). Germline lookup yields CDR1 MDHEN and CDR2 SYDVKM. Between the trimmed V and J ends, which lost 7 bases and 1 base, there was a span of 12 bases. CDR3 length: 14 amino acids. The CDR3 DNA sequence: TGTGCCAGCAAAGCGGCTAGGGGCACAGATACGCAGTATTTT. Protein product: CASKAARGTDTQYF.

This rearrangement joins TRBV6-5 to TRBJ1-1; D ambiguous. In germline, CDR1 is MNHEY, CDR2 SVGAGI. V lost 10 bases and J 3 bases, leaving 9 bases between the germline ends. The CDR3 has 11 amino acids. The CDR3 region is CATRHHTEAFF. Here the CDR3 DNA reads TGTGCCACCCGACACCACACTGAAGCTTTCTTT.

This clone is a singleton in its sample. The chain has TRBV10-2 and TRBJ2-1; D call uncertain. The CDR3 loop spans 14 amino acids. Germline CDR1 is WSHSY and CDR2 is SAAADI. Trimming removed 4 bases from V and 1 base from J, with 8 bases in between. The CDR3 is CASSVDKSYNEQFF. The CDR3 nucleotides are TGCGCCAGCAGTGTAGACAAGTCCTACAATGAGCAGTTCTTC.

This chain uses TRBV24-1 with TRBJ1-1; D is unresolved. The CDR3 totals 13 residues. Germline-derived CDR1 and CDR2 are KGHDR and SFDVKD. Trimming removed 2 bases from V and 2 bases from J, with 5 bases in between. As DNA, the CDR3 is TGTGCCACCAGTGATTCCGTTAACACTGAAGCTTTCTTT. Translation gives CATSDSVNTEAFF.

The rearrangement uses TRBV29-1 and TRBJ1-2; 9 bases match TRBD1. With 2 bases clipped from V and 1 base from J, the junction kept 14 bases outside the gene matches. This CDR3 has 18 amino acids. Per germline, CDR1 SQVTM and CDR2 ANQGSEA. In DNA form, the CDR3 reads TGCAGCGTTGAAAAAGGGTCTACCGGGACAGGGTATAACTATGGCTACACCTTC. This codes for CSVEKGSTGTGYNYGYTF.

The chain uses TRBV12-3 or TRBV12-4 and TRBJ1-1, with no clear D. The CDR3 runs 13 residues. With 0 bases removed from V and 10 bases from J, the gap between germline ends came to 12 bases. The CDR3 DNA sequence: TGTGCCAGCAGTTTAGCAGGGATGGTCGCAGCTTTCTTT. Translation gives CASSLAGMVAAFF.

J is TRBJ1-5 and V is TRBV10-1, with D perhaps TRBD1 (5 bases). Germline V gene sequence: CDR1 WNHNN, CDR2 SYGVQD (reference sequence). The germline V and J ends were trimmed by 11 bases and 4 bases, with 15 bases remaining between them. This CDR3 contains 13 residues. DNA for the CDR3: TGCGCCGGGGCTGGGACGGATAATCAGCCCCAGCATTTT. Protein: CAGAGTDNQPQHF.